This TCR beta chain was sequenced during a study of shared clonotypes between healthy human individuals (dated by TCRdb to between 2020 and 2021). With respect to the entire study: A few men and a couple of women, aged 18 to 49 years, made up the cohort. Per donor, three plates each were used for CD4 naive and CD4 memory, two for CD8 naive, and one for CD8 memory. To estimate repertoire size and how much clonotype sharing occurs between individuals, the study deeply sequenced the blood TCR repertoires of 4 to 6 healthy adults. Libraries were prepared and TCR repertoires were sequenced by different laboratories using diverse techniques, in order to increase sequencing depth and limit assay-specific biases. Per donor, leukapheresis produced somewhere between about 0.9 and 9.5 billion PBMCs.

Using the deep immunoSEQ assay, TCR CDR3 regions were amplified from genomic DNA by multiplex PCR. Extracted genomic DNA from each cell subset was spread evenly across all wells of several immunoSEQ 96-well plates, with each plate serving as a replicate. Each replicate PCR for sorted subsets received about 180 ng genomic DNA, equal to roughly 33,000 T cell genomes. The purified libraries were quantified using a Qubit 3.0 fluorometer, sized with a Bioanalyzer 2100, and then quantified again using the KAPA Library Quantification kit. Every immunoSEQ 96-well plate was sequenced on a separate single-read 150-cycle Illumina NextSeq 550 flow cell. Concerning the study's data processing: Because the immunoSEQ output held only junctional sequences and lacked quality scores, the filtering could not match the filtering applied to full-length reads. To assign V/J genes and CDR3, sequences were annotated using PyIR, a Python wrapper for IgBLAST v1.9, with IMGT germline references. Reads were filtered out if the reads had weak V/J assignments (E-value above 1e-6), no CDR3, stop codons, out-of-frame junctions, or ambiguous translated residues. A V3J clonotype was defined by an identical inferred V gene, J gene, and CDR3 amino acid sequence. The percentage overlap between two repertoires was calculated by dividing the number of shared unique clonotypes by the size of the smaller repertoire. Repertoire richness was assessed with RTK rarefaction, the Chao1 estimator, and Recon v2.1 estimates of unobserved clonotypes. Generation probabilities were computed with OLGA for all TCRbeta clonotypes obtained by the gDNA method from several donors. TCRdb limited this immuneACCESS table to in-frame rearrangements with V and J called. A share of clones is missing; checked studies link under half to unresolved V genes, and the rest is unexplained. That table is the source of V, J and clone size, and D and trimming were worked out from the DNA. The sample data list some 1,100,000 clones, and approximately 78% of these were observed just once. The ten largest clones represent about 0.52% of the sample.

The donors were healthy, HIV-negative adults who had no recently reported acute infections or vaccinations. Every donor was a Caucasian adult residing in Nashville, Tennessee, USA. CD4+ T cells were enriched by magnetic negative selection, after which naive cells were positively selected on CD45RA and the negative fraction was taken as the memory subset. Blood was collected by leukapheresis, and PBMCs were isolated by Ficoll-Histopaque density gradient centrifugation and then cryopreserved in liquid nitrogen vapor phase. Analytical flow cytometry was used to check the purity and quantity of every magnetically sorted T cell population. From each sorted fraction, genomic DNA was isolated and quantified by UV absorbance on a Nanodrop 2000c. Counted from cysteine to phenylalanine, this CDR3 has 15 amino acids. Only the CDR3 DNA stays, 45 bases, in frame from base 1. Trimming takes 0 bases off V and 7 bases off J; junction bases not matched to a gene: 6. CDR1 is given as LGHNA and CDR2 as YSLEER, both from the germline V gene.

Here is what the overall study found, with its caveats: Based on pairwise subsampling, the degree of clonotype sharing among donors was expected to be affected by sequencing depth. Even with the large sequencing depth, rarefaction of the sorted-subset datasets indicated that sequencing was incomplete. Because the study included only a small number of donors, the genetic and exposure-history diversity represented was limited. Higher generation probabilities were observed for clonotypes shared by all four sorted-subset donors than for non-shared clonotypes. Naive subsets generally had larger estimated clonotype richness than memory subsets. Sampling was restricted to blood, and TCR repertoires in tissue are likely to differ from TCR repertoires in blood. Approximately 5% of naive CD4, 3.5% of naive CD8, approximately 2% of memory CD4, and 0.4% of memory CD8 clonotypes were shared across a few donors.

This clone occurred a few times. It lacks a known antigen. No base quality values were provided; no much bigger clone lies one nucleotide off. Recombination joined TRBV4-3 with TRBJ1-5, and 7 junction bases match TRBD1. This receptor was identified in a man younger than 35 in good health. Some clones in this sample may be carry-over from other donors' samples. Sequencing was performed on memory CD4+ T cells from PBMCs. In the paper's terms, the cell subset or site label means: CD45RA-negative fraction. CDR3 loop: CASSQEWTGEQPQHF. The nucleotide sequence is TGCGCCAGCAGCCAAGAGTGGACAGGAGAACAGCCCCAGCATTTT.